Presented here are 28 T cell receptor beta chains from one specimen sequenced in a study of graft-versus-host responses after intestinal transplantation. Measured with immunoSEQ multiplex PCR; TCRdb has only the in-frame clones, and not every one. The sample holds around 13,000 clones, 84% seen once. Sequencing was performed on PBMCs, taken after intestinal transplantation. The receptors were gathered from a human patient who received an intestinal transplant, so some T cells may come from the graft donor.

The chain is built from TRBV30 and TRBJ1-5; D unclear. The V end was cut by 4 bases, the J end by 0 bases, with 19 bases between. This CDR3 region has 17 residues. CDR1 and CDR2 (germline): GTSNPN, SVGIG (reference sequence). Written as DNA, the CDR3 is TGTGCCTGGAAGTTCGTACCGCGGGCGGTTAGCAATCAGCCCCAGCATTTT. It specifies CAWKFVPRAVSNQPQHF.

The rearrangement joins TRBV25-1 to TRBJ2-1; no firm D call. Germline lookup yields CDR1 MGHDK and CDR2 SYGVNS. V lost 5 bases and J lost 4, with 12 bases in between. This CDR3 has 14 amino acids. The CDR3 sequence is CASSNVGSYNEQFF. DNA of the CDR3: TGTGCCAGCAGTAACGTAGGGTCGTACAATGAGCAGTTCTTC.

V is TRBV6-5 and J is TRBJ1-2; 11 bases fit TRBD1. The CDR3 runs to 15 residues. J gave up 7 bases and V 3 bases, and 7 bases lay outside the gene matches. Germline loops: CDR1 MNHEY, CDR2 SVGAGI. The CDR3 region has the DNA TGTGCCAGCAGTTATTCCGGGACAGGGGGACGTGGCTACACCTTC. Translation gives CASSYSGTGGRGYTF.

V usage is TRBV6-1 and J usage is TRBJ2-1, with 7 bases lining up with TRBD1. Losses at the gene ends were 5 bases for V and 5 bases for J; bases not matched to a gene: 9. Germline V gives CDR1 MNHNS, CDR2 SASEGT. The CDR3 is 15 residues long. This chain's CDR3 is CASSNPGQTNNEQFF. The CDR3 nucleotides read TGTGCCAGCAGTAACCCGGGACAGACTAACAATGAGCAGTTCTTC.

This clone was detected a few times. The rearrangement joins TRBV4-2 to TRBJ2-1; 7 bases are shared with TRBD2. The J segment lost 4 bases and the V segment lost 0 bases, leaving 6 bases of the junction unmatched. This CDR3 has 16 amino acids. Germline V gene lookup returns CDR1 LGHNA and CDR2 YNFKEQ. The DNA for the CDR3 is TGTGCCAGCAGCCAAGATGGAACTAGCGCTTACAATGAGCAGTTCTTC. As protein: CASSQDGTSAYNEQFF.

The chain is built from TRBV7-6 and TRBJ2-3; 7 nucleotides line up with TRBD2. V dropped 1 base and J dropped 2; count of bases not matched to a gene: 3. There are 15 residues in the CDR3. Germline CDR1 is SGHVS and CDR2 is FNYEAQ. CDR3 bases: TGTGCCAGCAGCTTAGGAGCGGGAATCACAGATACGCAGTATTTT. This encodes CASSLGAGITDTQYF.

This chain links TRBV6-1 with TRBJ2-5, with 8 bases matching TRBD1. The CDR3 runs to 14 residues. Germline CDR1 is MNHNS and CDR2 is SASEGT. Unmatched junction bases numbered 7, after V lost 6 bases and J lost 4 bases. CDR3 amino acids: CASSRQGSVETQYF. CDR3 DNA sequence: TGTGCCAGCAGCCGACAGGGGTCCGTAGAGACCCAGTACTTC.

The gene calls are TRBV28 and TRBJ2-4; either TRBD1 or TRBD2 may fit D (6 bases each). The V gene lost 6 bases and the J gene lost 7 bases, with 7 bases spanning the gap. Germline-derived CDR1 and CDR2 are MDHEN and SYDVKM. The CDR3 length is 11 residues. In DNA form, the CDR3 reads TGTGCCAGCAGAGGGGGGAACATTCAGTACTTC. This translates into CASRGGNIQYF.

The chain recombines TRBV12-5 with TRBJ2-7, with D unresolved. With 2 bases removed from V and 3 bases from J, the gap between germline ends came to 17 bases. CDR1 is LGHNT, CDR2 FRNRAP, per germline. The CDR3 sequence is 16 residues long. The CDR3 DNA follows: TGTGCTAGTGGTTTGCTCCCCCCCTGCAGAAGCTACGAGCAGTACTTC. Amino acid sequence: CASGLLPPCRSYEQYF. Based on the CDR3 plus reference TRBV12-5 and TRBJ2-7, the full variable domain is DARVTQTPRHKVTEMGQEVTMRCQPILGHNTVFWYRQTMMQGLELLAYFRNRAPLDDSGMPKDRFSAEMPDATLATLKIQPSEPRDSAVYFCASGLLPPCRSYEQYFGPGTRLTVT.

The gene calls are TRBV15 and TRBJ2-2; possible D gene TRBD1, 6 bases. This CDR3 has 15 amino acids. Deletions cut 0 bases from V and 8 bases from J, with 13 bases between. Germline lookup yields CDR1 LNHNV and CDR2 YYDKDF (reference sequence). CDR3: CATSRDSATGGELFF. In DNA, the CDR3 is TGTGCCACCAGCAGAGACTCAGCAACAGGGGGGGAGCTGTTTTTT. Variable domain in full (rest from reference TRBV15 and TRBJ2-2): DAMVIQNPRYQVTQFGKPVTLSCSQTLNHNVMYWYQQKSSQAPKLLFHYYDKDFNNEADTPDNFQSRRPNTSFCFLDIRSPGLGDTAMYLCATSRDSATGGELFFGEGSRLTVL.

V and J are TRBV19 and TRBJ1-2, with 7 bases identical to TRBD1. Per germline, CDR1 LNHDA and CDR2 SQIVND (reference sequence). This CDR3 is 15 amino acids long. Trimming removed 7 bases from V and 3 bases from J; junction bases left unmatched: 11. This chain's CDR3 is CASIPYRGMDYGYTF. The DNA of the CDR3 is TGTGCCAGTATTCCGTACAGGGGAATGGACTATGGCTACACCTTC.

The genes are TRBV5-1 and TRBJ2-4; 9 bases map to TRBD1. CDR1 SGHRS and CDR2 YFSETQ come from the germline V gene. The CDR3 totals 16 residues. The trim removed 3 bases at V and 0 bases at J, leaving 4 bases unmatched. The CDR3 bases are TGCGCCAGCAGCTGGGGACAGGGACTAGCCAAAAACATTCAGTACTTC. It encodes CASSWGQGLAKNIQYF.

The V call is TRBV5-4, the J call TRBJ2-6; tentative D call: TRBD1 (6 bases). Germline V gene lookup returns CDR1 SGHNT and CDR2 YYREEE (reference sequence). V lost 4 bases and J 2 bases, leaving 16 bases between the germline ends. The CDR3 length is 17 residues. The CDR3 region has the DNA TGTGCCAGCAGCAAACTCCAGACAGGCCCTGGGGCCAACGTCCTGACTTTC. Translation gives CASSKLQTGPGANVLTF.

There are a few counts of this clone. J is TRBJ1-1 and V is TRBV27, with D perhaps TRBD1 (5 bases). The CDR3 length is 13 residues. Trimming left V 5 bases short and J 7 bases short, with 14 bases between. Looked up from germline, CDR1 is MNHEY and CDR2 is SMNVEV (reference sequence). The CDR3 sequence: CASSASTALEAFF. The DNA of the CDR3 is TGTGCCAGCAGTGCATCGACAGCACTTGAAGCTTTCTTT.

CDR3 amino acids: CASSLTGSSDGYTF. CDR3 sequence (DNA): TGTGCCAGCAGTTTGACAGGGTCCTCGGATGGCTACACCTTC. This chain connects TRBV6-5 to TRBJ1-2; 7 bases match TRBD1. This CDR3 is built from 14 residues. The junction had 8 bases not matched to a gene; V was cut back by 4 bases and J by 6 bases. Germline CDR1 and CDR2: MNHEY and SVGAGI.

V gene TRBV6-4 combines with J gene TRBJ2-3, with TRBD2 matching 10 bases. CDR1 and CDR2 from the germline V gene are MRHNA and SNTAGT. The CDR3 totals 15 residues. The J segment lost 6 bases and the V segment lost 0 bases, leaving 3 bases of the junction unmatched. The CDR3: CASSDSNSGGDTQYF. The CDR3 DNA is TGTGCCAGCAGTGACTCGAATAGCGGGGGGGATACGCAGTATTTT.

J is TRBJ2-3 and V is TRBV30; D may be TRBD2 (6 bases). The ends were cut back, 4 bases at V and 6 bases at J, with 14 bases in the middle. Per germline, CDR1 GTSNPN and CDR2 SVGIG (reference sequence). This CDR3 comprises 13 residues. CDR3 residues: CAWTVGGVDTQYF. Here the CDR3 DNA reads TGTGCCTGGACAGTGGGAGGTGTGGATACGCAGTATTTT. The full variable domain, rest sourced from reference TRBV30 and TRBJ2-3, is SQTIHQWPATLVQPVGSPLSLECTVEGTSNPNLYWYRQAAGRGLQLLFYSVGIGQISSEVPQNLSASRPQDRQFILSSKKLLLSDSGFYLCAWTVGGVDTQYFGPGTRLTVL.

V and J are TRBV29-1 and TRBJ2-6; maybe TRBD1 (5 bases). This CDR3 is 14 amino acids long. Trimming removed 5 bases at V and 5 bases at J, with 13 bases between. The V gene's germline CDR1 is SQVTM and CDR2 ANQGSEA. The CDR3 sequence is CSVKSQGRANVLTF. The CDR3 DNA reads TGCAGCGTTAAGAGCCAGGGTAGGGCCAACGTCCTGACTTTC.

Turning to this clone: One end of the junction is discordant with germline, which a read error may explain. V and J are TRBV11-2 and TRBJ2-7, with 7 nucleotides matching TRBD1. Germline V gene sequence: CDR1 SGHAT, CDR2 FQNNGV. The CDR3 is 15 amino acids. CDR3 region: CASSLTGFDSCEQYF. The CDR3 nucleotides read TGTGCCAGCAGCTTGACAGGGTTTGATTCCTGCGAGCAGTACTTC.

The genes are TRBV6-1 and TRBJ1-5; perhaps TRBD1 as D (5 bases). Between the trimmed V and J ends, which lost 10 bases and 0 bases, there was a span of 13 bases. The CDR3 totals 14 residues. The germline gives CDR1 MNHNS, CDR2 SASEGT. The CDR3 DNA reads as TGTGCCACAAGGGGACGGAATAGCAATCAGCCCCAGCATTTT. It specifies CATRGRNSNQPQHF.

This clone was recorded a few times. The V call is TRBV7-9, the J call TRBJ2-7; D is perhaps TRBD2 (5 bases). This CDR3 contains 11 residues. V lost 11 bases to trimming and J lost 5 bases, with 13 bases between them. Germline V gene lookup returns CDR1 SEHNR and CDR2 FQNEAQ (reference sequence). DNA for the CDR3: TGTGCCGGGGAGACCGCGGACGAGCAGTACTTC. It yields the protein CAGETADEQYF.

This rearrangement joins TRBV18 to TRBJ2-1; 9 nucleotides match TRBD2. This CDR3 has 17 residues. Germline trimming cut 6 bases from V and 3 bases from J; bases unmatched to any gene: 12. Germline values: CDR1 KGHSH, CDR2 LQKENI. The CDR3 coding sequence is TGTGCCAGCTCCTCTGAGGTAGCGGGAGCCTTCTACAATGAGCAGTTCTTC. Its translation is CASSSEVAGAFYNEQFF.

This clone was observed a handful of times. The chain has TRBV30 and TRBJ1-1; D gene uncertain. The V end was cut by 5 bases, the J end by 1 base, with 8 bases between. Germline assignment: CDR1 GTSNPN and CDR2 SVGIG (reference sequence). The CDR3 length is 12 residues. CDR3 in DNA: TGTGCCTGGGGGATGGGGAACACTGAAGCTTTCTTT. Translating gives CAWGMGNTEAFF.

The table lists this clone with a count of one. The chain uses TRBV4-1 and TRBJ2-3, with 13 bases identical to TRBD2. The CDR3 totals 16 residues. The germline CDR1 and CDR2 sequences are MGHRA and YSYEKL. V gave up 3 bases and J gave up 4 bases; unmatched junction bases: 4. The CDR3 is CASSHGTSGVSDTQYF. The CDR3 DNA reads TGCGCCAGCAGCCACGGGACTAGCGGGGTGTCAGATACGCAGTATTTT.

The J gene is TRBJ1-1, the V gene TRBV4-1; tentatively, D is TRBD1 (5 bases). Germline-derived CDR1 and CDR2 are MGHRA and YSYEKL. CDR3 length: 15 residues. V lost 1 base and J lost 0, with 9 bases in between. Here the CDR3 reads CASSQGGQLNTEAFF. As DNA, the CDR3 is TGCGCCAGCAGCCAAGGGGGCCAACTGAACACTGAAGCTTTCTTT.

The genes are TRBV9 and TRBJ2-3; 8 positions match TRBD2. Losses at the gene ends were 0 bases for V and 0 bases for J; bases not matched to a gene: 6. CDR3 length: 17 residues. Germline V CDR1 and CDR2: SGDLS, YYNGEE. In DNA, the CDR3 is TGTGCCAGCAGCGTAGTGGCTAGCGGGCTAAGCACAGATACGCAGTATTTT. This gives the protein CASSVVASGLSTDTQYF.

This chain uses TRBV5-4 with TRBJ1-1; D not certain. This CDR3 is built from 13 residues. Germline CDR1 and CDR2: SGHNT and YYREEE (reference sequence). The ends were cut back, 4 bases at V and 4 bases at J, with 11 bases in the middle. CDR3 sequence: CASSDPLGTEAFF. DNA of the CDR3: TGTGCCAGCAGCGACCCTCTGGGCACTGAAGCTTTCTTT.

V is TRBV5-1 and J is TRBJ1-3; D unclear. The V end lost 3 bases, the J end lost 1 base, and 8 bases lay between the germline ends. This CDR3 is built from 14 residues. Germline V gives CDR1 SGHRS, CDR2 YFSETQ. The CDR3 loop is CASSSWGSGNTIYF. CDR3 DNA sequence: TGCGCCAGCAGCTCGTGGGGTTCTGGAAACACCATATATTTT. The entire variable domain, with the rest obtained from reference TRBV5-1 and TRBJ1-3, is as follows: KAGVTQTPRYLIKTRGQQVTLSCSPISGHRSVSWYQQTPGQGLQFLFEYFSETQRNKGNFPGRFSGRQFSNSRSEMNVSTLELGDSALYLCASSSWGSGNTIYFGEGSWLTVV.